A selection of T cell receptor beta chains follows, all from one sample in a study of vaccination and CD4 T cells after COVID-19. These receptors' antigens are unknown. One entry per CDR3 protein results from TCRdb running MiXCR on the PCR reads. Of 10,000 to 15,000 distinct CDR3 sequences listed, around 76% were seen once; the top ten hold 8.1%. The sample was CD4+ T cells from blood, cultured in vitro, taken after SARS-CoV-2 vaccination. These receptors were obtained from a human donor who received a COVID-19 vaccine. The CDR3 runs from the conserved cysteine through the conserved F or W. Fields, in order: V gene, D gene, J gene, clone size, CDR3 protein, CDR3 DNA. The D gene is left open where the match is weak. The size of a clone is reported for some rows only, either as once, few or many, or as a class for expanded clones.

v_call: TRBV24-1
d_call: -
j_call: TRBJ1-3
clone_size: -
cdr3_aa: CATSAAGSSGNTIYF
cdr3_nt: TGTGCCACCAGTGCGGCCGGGAGCTCTGGAAACACCATATATTTT

v_call: TRBV4-2
d_call: -
j_call: TRBJ1-3
clone_size: -
cdr3_aa: CASSQEVGLSGNTIYF
cdr3_nt: TGTGCCAGCAGCCAAGAGGTTGGGCTCTCTGGAAACACCATATATTTT

v_call: TRBV12-3/TRBV12-4
d_call: -
j_call: TRBJ1-2
clone_size: -
cdr3_aa: CASSLVVNYGYTF
cdr3_nt: TGTGCCAGCAGTCTAGTCGTCAACTATGGCTACACCTTC

v_call: TRBV19
d_call: -
j_call: TRBJ1-5
clone_size: -
cdr3_aa: CASTEYNQPQHF
cdr3_nt: TGTGCCAGTACAGAGTACAATCAGCCCCAGCATTTT

v_call: TRBV7-2
d_call: TRBD2
j_call: TRBJ2-5
clone_size: -
cdr3_aa: CASSLGTSGGQETQYF
cdr3_nt: TGTGCCAGCAGCTTAGGGACTAGCGGGGGGCAAGAGACCCAGTACTTC

v_call: TRBV14
d_call: TRBD1
j_call: TRBJ2-6
clone_size: few
cdr3_aa: CASSHLDREAYQRSGANVLTF
cdr3_nt: TGTGCCAGCAGCCACCTAGACAGGGAAGCTTATCAACGCTCTGGGGCCAACGTCCTGACTTTC

v_call: TRBV2
d_call: TRBD1
j_call: TRBJ2-3
clone_size: -
cdr3_aa: CALAVGTGGTDTQYF
cdr3_nt: TGTGCCTTAGCAGTGGGGACAGGGGGCACAGATACGCAGTATTTT

v_call: TRBV3-1
d_call: TRBD1
j_call: TRBJ1-1
clone_size: -
cdr3_aa: CASSQFAGGGNTEAFF
cdr3_nt: TGTGCCAGCAGCCAATTCGCAGGGGGGGGCAACACTGAAGCTTTCTTT

v_call: TRBV6-1
d_call: TRBD1
j_call: TRBJ1-2
clone_size: once
cdr3_aa: CASALGQGRGYTF
cdr3_nt: TGTGCCAGCGCTTTGGGACAGGGGCGCGGCTACACCTTC

v_call: TRBV6-1
d_call: TRBD2
j_call: TRBJ2-1
clone_size: -
cdr3_aa: CASGLAGWNEQFF
cdr3_nt: TGTGCCAGCGGACTAGCGGGGTGGAATGAGCAGTTCTTC

v_call: TRBV12-3/TRBV12-4
d_call: -
j_call: TRBJ1-6
clone_size: few
cdr3_aa: CASSRIGTKSSYNSPLHF
cdr3_nt: TGTGCCAGCAGCCGAATCGGGACGAAGAGCTCCTATAATTCACCCCTCCACTTT